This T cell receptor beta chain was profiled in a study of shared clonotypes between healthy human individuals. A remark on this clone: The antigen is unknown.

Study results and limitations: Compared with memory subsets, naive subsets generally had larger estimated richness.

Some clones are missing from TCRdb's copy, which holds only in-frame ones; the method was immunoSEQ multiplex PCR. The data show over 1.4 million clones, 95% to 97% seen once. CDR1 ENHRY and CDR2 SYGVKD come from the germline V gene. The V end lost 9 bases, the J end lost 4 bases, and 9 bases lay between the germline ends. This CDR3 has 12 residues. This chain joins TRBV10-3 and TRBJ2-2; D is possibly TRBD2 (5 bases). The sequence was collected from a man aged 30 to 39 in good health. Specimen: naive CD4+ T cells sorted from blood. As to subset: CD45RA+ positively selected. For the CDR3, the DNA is TGTGCCATAAGAGAGGGCACCGGGGAGCTGTTTTTT. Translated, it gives CAIREGTGELFF.